This T cell receptor beta chain was profiled in a study of cytomegalovirus exposure and HLA in healthy donors. PCR primers comprised 60 Vbeta and 13 Jbeta primers. Clones were read by immunoSEQ multiplex PCR, and TCRdb kept only the in-frame ones, dropping some. The repertoire has about 190,000 clones, approximately 12% of them found once; the top ten carry approximately 8.3%. This clone was recorded a few times. The TCR comes from a man over 45 in good health and CMV-seropositive. The specimen sequenced was PBMCs.

CDR3 loop: CASNPGQGLPNEQFF. The CDR3 region has the DNA TGTGCCAGCAACCCGGGACAGGGGTTACCCAATGAGCAGTTCTTC. The rearrangement joins TRBV11-3 to TRBJ2-1; TRBD1 aligns across 10 bases. This CDR3 spans 15 amino acids. In germline, CDR1 is SGHNT, CDR2 YENEEA. V shed 7 bases and J 6 bases; nucleotides not matched to a gene: 9. Filled out from reference TRBV11-3 and TRBJ2-1, the complete variable domain reads EAGVVQSPRYKIIEKKQPVAFWCNPISGHNTLYWYLQNLGQGPELLIRYENEEAVDDSQLPKDRFSAERLKGVDSTLKIQPAELGDSAVYLCASNPGQGLPNEQFFGPGTRLTVL.